This entry concerns a single T cell receptor beta chain. Sequenced by immunoSEQ multiplex PCR; TCRdb stores in-frame clones only, minus some. This sample has approximately 440,000 clones, with roughly 87% found just once. These data originate in a study of blood T cell repertoires in COVID-19. As for the study in general: Specimens from acute and convalescent COVID-19 originated in the United States, Italy and Spain.

Donors were grouped by their self-reported clinical history. This CDR3 contains 17 residues. V trimming: 4 bases; J trimming: 6 bases; junction bases outside the gene matches: 14. Germline CDR1 SGDLS, CDR2 YYNGEE. The chain combines TRBV9 with TRBJ2-2, with 8 bases matching TRBD2. The specimen sequenced was PBMCs or T cells enriched from blood (not recorded which). This TCR derives from a woman aged 18-29 years who had recovered from COVID-19. CDR3 loop: CASSPGWGTRTAGELFF. The CDR3 DNA follows: TGTGCCAGCAGCCCGGGGTGGGGGACTAGGACGGCCGGGGAGCTGTTTTTT.